Listed below are T cell receptor beta chains from one sample, sequenced in a study of blood T cells in healthy people across ages. TCRdb recomputed calls from the 5' RACE reads with MiXCR, one row per CDR3 protein. Of roughly 1,800,000 distinct CDR3 sequences in the sample, about 49% are singletons; the top ten hold 2.1%. Source material: blood. The receptors derive from a woman in her 40s in good health. Both conserved end residues are part of each CDR3. D genes are given only for firm matches. Rows give clone size only sometimes, using once, few, many, or a class for an expanded clone.

j_call: TRBJ1-2; cdr3_length: 15; clone_size: .; d_call: .; v_call: TRBV5-5; cdr3_nt: TGTGCCAGCAGCCTGGATATGACAGAGACTTATGGCTACACCTTC; cdr3_aa: CASSLDMTETYGYTF
j_call: TRBJ1-2; cdr3_length: 15; clone_size: few; d_call: TRBD1; v_call: TRBV20-1; cdr3_nt: TGCAGTGCCCCCGGATCGCGGACAGGCCGCTATGGCTACACCTTC; cdr3_aa: CSAPGSRTGRYGYTF
j_call: TRBJ2-7; cdr3_length: 14; clone_size: many; d_call: TRBD1; v_call: TRBV7-2; cdr3_nt: TGTGCCAGCAGCACGGGACAGGGGCCCTACGAGCAGTACTTC; cdr3_aa: CASSTGQGPYEQYF
j_call: TRBJ2-7; cdr3_length: 14; clone_size: .; d_call: .; v_call: TRBV7-2; cdr3_nt: TGTGCCAGCAGTCCCGTCGGCCTCTCCTACGAGCAGTACTTC; cdr3_aa: CASSPVGLSYEQYF
j_call: TRBJ2-3; cdr3_length: 13; clone_size: .; d_call: .; v_call: TRBV7-2; cdr3_nt: TGTGCCAGCAGGCGGGTAATCTCAGATACGCAGTATTTT; cdr3_aa: CASRRVISDTQYF
j_call: TRBJ2-3; cdr3_length: 15; clone_size: .; d_call: .; v_call: TRBV2; cdr3_nt: TGTGCCAGCATGAGCTTCCGACAAAGCACAGATACGCAGTATTTT; cdr3_aa: CASMSFRQSTDTQYF
j_call: TRBJ1-2; cdr3_length: 13; clone_size: many; d_call: .; v_call: TRBV5-1; cdr3_nt: TGCGCCAGCGGACCATCGGACGCCCTAGGCTACACCTTC; cdr3_aa: CASGPSDALGYTF
j_call: TRBJ2-7; cdr3_length: 18; clone_size: .; d_call: .; v_call: TRBV7-2; cdr3_nt: TGTGCCAGCAGCTCCGATACCGGCGTGGGGGTTGCCCCCTACGAGCAGTACTTC; cdr3_aa: CASSSDTGVGVAPYEQYF
j_call: TRBJ1-5; cdr3_length: 14; clone_size: .; d_call: .; v_call: TRBV27; cdr3_nt: TGTGCCAGCAGTCCCCCACACAGCAATCAGCCCCAGCATTTT; cdr3_aa: CASSPPHSNQPQHF
j_call: TRBJ1-2; cdr3_length: 19; clone_size: .; d_call: TRBD1; v_call: TRBV28; cdr3_nt: TGTGCCAGCAGTTTAAATTTTGGACAGGGGGCGATGGGGGGCTTTGGCTACACCTTC; cdr3_aa: CASSLNFGQGAMGGFGYTF
j_call: TRBJ2-5; cdr3_length: 16; clone_size: few; d_call: TRBD1; v_call: TRBV13; cdr3_nt: TGTGCCAGCAGCTGGGGACAGGGGGTATATCAAGAGACCCAGTACTTC; cdr3_aa: CASSWGQGVYQETQYF
j_call: TRBJ2-7; cdr3_length: 14; clone_size: .; d_call: TRBD1; v_call: TRBV24-1; cdr3_nt: TGTGCCACCAGTGATCCACGACAGGGCCACGAGCAGTACTTC; cdr3_aa: CATSDPRQGHEQYF
j_call: TRBJ1-2; cdr3_length: 12; clone_size: .; d_call: .; v_call: TRBV29-1; cdr3_nt: TGCAGCGTTGCCCAGGGCATCTATGGCTACACCTTC; cdr3_aa: CSVAQGIYGYTF
j_call: TRBJ2-5; cdr3_length: 12; clone_size: .; d_call: .; v_call: TRBV13; cdr3_nt: TGTGCCAGCAGCTTTGCAGCGGAGACCCAGTACTTC; cdr3_aa: CASSFAAETQYF
j_call: TRBJ1-5; cdr3_length: 14; clone_size: .; d_call: .; v_call: TRBV5-5; cdr3_nt: TGTGCCAGCAGATGGAGCAGCGAGAATCAGCCCCAGCATTTT; cdr3_aa: CASRWSSENQPQHF
j_call: TRBJ2-7; cdr3_length: 14; clone_size: .; d_call: .; v_call: TRBV5-1; cdr3_nt: TGCGCCAGCAGCTTGGAGCCGGGCGGCTACGAGCAGTACTTC; cdr3_aa: CASSLEPGGYEQYF
j_call: TRBJ1-2; cdr3_length: 12; clone_size: few; d_call: TRBD1; v_call: TRBV29-1; cdr3_nt: TGCAGCGTGGGAAGGGACAGCGAGAGCTACACCTTC; cdr3_aa: CSVGRDSESYTF
j_call: TRBJ2-7; cdr3_length: 16; clone_size: .; d_call: .; v_call: TRBV4-1; cdr3_nt: TGCGCCAGCAGCCAAGGGAACCGAGGGGTCTCCTACGTGCAGTACTTC; cdr3_aa: CASSQGNRGVSYVQYF
j_call: TRBJ2-5; cdr3_length: 14; clone_size: few; d_call: TRBD2; v_call: TRBV29-1; cdr3_nt: TGCAGCGTTGCAGGCGCGGGGGATGGTGAGACCCAGTACTTC; cdr3_aa: CSVAGAGDGETQYF
j_call: TRBJ2-7; cdr3_length: 15; clone_size: few; d_call: TRBD2; v_call: TRBV4-3; cdr3_nt: TGCGCCAGCAGCCGCGGGACTAGCGGGGGCTACGAGCAGTACTTC; cdr3_aa: CASSRGTSGGYEQYF
j_call: TRBJ2-7; cdr3_length: 14; clone_size: .; d_call: .; v_call: TRBV7-2; cdr3_nt: TGTGCCAGCAGTTGGTCGAGGGCCTCGGACGAGCAGTACTTC; cdr3_aa: CASSWSRASDEQYF
j_call: TRBJ2-1; cdr3_length: 17; clone_size: .; d_call: TRBD1; v_call: TRBV5-5; cdr3_nt: TGTGCCAGCAGCTTGATGGGTAGGACAGGACGGTCCAATGAGCAGTTCTTC; cdr3_aa: CASSLMGRTGRSNEQFF